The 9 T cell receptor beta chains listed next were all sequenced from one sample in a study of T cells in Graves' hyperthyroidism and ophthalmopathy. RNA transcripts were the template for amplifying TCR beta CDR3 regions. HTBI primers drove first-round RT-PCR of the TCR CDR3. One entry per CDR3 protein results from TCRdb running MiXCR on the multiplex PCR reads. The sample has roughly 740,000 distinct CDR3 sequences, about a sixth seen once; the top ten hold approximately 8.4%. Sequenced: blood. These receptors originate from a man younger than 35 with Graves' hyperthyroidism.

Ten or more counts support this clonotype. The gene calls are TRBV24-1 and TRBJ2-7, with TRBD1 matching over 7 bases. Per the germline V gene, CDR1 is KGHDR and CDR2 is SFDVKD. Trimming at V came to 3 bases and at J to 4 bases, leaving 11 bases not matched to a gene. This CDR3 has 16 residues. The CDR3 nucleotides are TGTGCCACCAGTGATCCCGAGACAGGGCCGGGGTACGAGCAGTACTTC. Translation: CATSDPETGPGYEQYF.

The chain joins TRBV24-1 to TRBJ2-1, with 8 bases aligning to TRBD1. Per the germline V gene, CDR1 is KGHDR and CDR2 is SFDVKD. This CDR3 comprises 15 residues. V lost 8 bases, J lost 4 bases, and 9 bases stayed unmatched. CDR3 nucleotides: TGTGCCACCAATAACCCCGGGACAGGTTACAATGAGCAGTTCTTC. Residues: CATNNPGTGYNEQFF.

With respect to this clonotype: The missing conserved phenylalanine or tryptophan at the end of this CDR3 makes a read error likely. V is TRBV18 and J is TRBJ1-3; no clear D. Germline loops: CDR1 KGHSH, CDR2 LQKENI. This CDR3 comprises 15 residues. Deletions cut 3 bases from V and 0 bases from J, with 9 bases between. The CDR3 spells CASSPTAYSGNTIYL. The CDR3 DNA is TGTGCCAGCTCACCGACGGCTTACTCTGGAAACACCATATATCTT.

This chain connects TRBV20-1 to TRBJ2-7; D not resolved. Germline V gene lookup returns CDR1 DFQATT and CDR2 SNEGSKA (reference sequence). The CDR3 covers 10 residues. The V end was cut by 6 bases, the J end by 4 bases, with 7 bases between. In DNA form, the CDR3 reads TGCAGTGCCGATCGTTACGAGCAGTACTTC. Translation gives CSADRYEQYF.

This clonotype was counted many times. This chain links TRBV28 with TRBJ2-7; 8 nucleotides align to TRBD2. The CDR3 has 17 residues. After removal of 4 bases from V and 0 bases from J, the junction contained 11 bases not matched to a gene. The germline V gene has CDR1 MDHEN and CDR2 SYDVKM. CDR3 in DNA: TGTGCCAGCAGTTCCCCCCCCGGAGCGGGGGACTCCTACGAGCAGTACTTC. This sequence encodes CASSSPPGAGDSYEQYF.

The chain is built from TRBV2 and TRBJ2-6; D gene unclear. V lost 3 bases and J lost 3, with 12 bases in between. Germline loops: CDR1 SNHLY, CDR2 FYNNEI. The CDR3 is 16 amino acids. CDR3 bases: TGTGCCAGCAGTGACCTCCGGGTCTTTGGGGCCAACGTCCTGACTTTC. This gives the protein CASSDLRVFGANVLTF.

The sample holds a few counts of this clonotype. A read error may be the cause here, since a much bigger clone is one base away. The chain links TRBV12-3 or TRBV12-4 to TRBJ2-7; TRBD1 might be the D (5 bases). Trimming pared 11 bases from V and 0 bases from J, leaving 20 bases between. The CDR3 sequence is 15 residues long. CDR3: CAGTTYVRGSYEQYF. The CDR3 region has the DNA TGTGCCGGCACTACCTACGTAAGGGGCTCCTACGAGCAGTACTTC.

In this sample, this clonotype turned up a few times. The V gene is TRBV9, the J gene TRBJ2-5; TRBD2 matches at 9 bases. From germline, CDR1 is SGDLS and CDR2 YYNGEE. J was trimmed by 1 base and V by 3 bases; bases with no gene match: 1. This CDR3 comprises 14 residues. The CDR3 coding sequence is TGTGCCAGCAGCGGTAGCGGGAGCCAAGAGACCCAGTACTTC. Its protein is CASSGSGSQETQYF.

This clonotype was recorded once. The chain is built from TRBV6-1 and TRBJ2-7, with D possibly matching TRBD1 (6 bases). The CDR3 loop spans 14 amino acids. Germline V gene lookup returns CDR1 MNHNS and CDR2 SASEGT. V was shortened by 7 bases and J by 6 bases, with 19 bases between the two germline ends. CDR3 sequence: CASTSQGIPGEQYF. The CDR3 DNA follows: TGTGCCAGCACGTCCCAGGGGATTCCTGGCGAGCAGTACTTC.